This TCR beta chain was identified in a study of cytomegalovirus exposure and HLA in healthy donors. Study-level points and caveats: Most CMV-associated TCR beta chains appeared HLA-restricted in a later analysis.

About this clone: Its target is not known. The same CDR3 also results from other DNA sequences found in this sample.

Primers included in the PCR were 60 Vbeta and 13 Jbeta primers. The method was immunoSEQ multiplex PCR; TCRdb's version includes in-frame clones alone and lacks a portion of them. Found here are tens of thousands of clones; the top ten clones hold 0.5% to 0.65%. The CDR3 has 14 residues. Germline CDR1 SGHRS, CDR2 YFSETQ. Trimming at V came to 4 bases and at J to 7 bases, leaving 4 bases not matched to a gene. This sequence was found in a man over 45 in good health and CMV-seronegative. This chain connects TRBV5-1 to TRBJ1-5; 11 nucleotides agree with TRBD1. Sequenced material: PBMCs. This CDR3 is CASSPGQGGQPQHF. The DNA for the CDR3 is TGCGCCAGCAGCCCGGGACAGGGGGGACAGCCCCAGCATTTT.